The 30 T cell receptor beta chains listed next were all sequenced from one sample in a study of Graves' ophthalmopathy and Graves' hyperthyroidism (dated by TCRdb to 2017 to 2018). TCRdb shows the sequencer as Illumina HiSeq 2000. For repertoire sequencing, the TCR beta CDR3 regions were amplified from RNA transcripts. The first round was an RT-PCR using HTBI primers with the Qiagen OneStep RT-PCR kit, and this first round was followed by a second-round multiplex PCR, then size selection and purification. TCRdb ran its own pipeline on the public reads, namely fastp trimming at Q25 and MiXCR clone calling, and kept in-frame beta chains. Records with the same CDR3 protein are collapsed into one entry carrying the most frequent genes and DNA. Counted in this sample were 680,000 or so distinct CDR3 sequences; 22% of them appeared once. Roughly 6.9% of the sample is held by the ten biggest clonotypes.

Sequenced input: peripheral blood. These receptors originate from a woman aged 18-29 years with stable Graves' hyperthyroidism. Some clones in this sample may be carry-over from other donors' samples. Donor details come from another sample of the same person, matched by shared clones.

This clonotype was seen a handful of times. The chain has TRBV10-3 and TRBJ2-2, with 7 bases identical to TRBD1. Trimming at V came to 4 bases and at J to 7 bases, leaving 6 bases not matched to a gene. The CDR3 consists of 14 residues. Germline V gives CDR1 ENHRY, CDR2 SYGVKD. CDR3 region: CAISGDRAGGELFF. The CDR3 coding sequence is TGTGCCATCAGTGGAGACAGGGCGGGCGGGGAGCTGTTTTTT.

This clonotype was seen only once. The chain is built from TRBV6-1 and TRBJ2-2; no firm D call. Trimming removed 7 bases at V and 10 bases at J, with 16 bases between. This CDR3 region has 13 residues. CDR1 and CDR2 from the germline V gene are MNHNS and SASEGT. CDR3 loop: CASTRVRGEELFF. The CDR3 DNA follows: TGTGCCAGCACCCGTGTCCGCGGAGAGGAGCTGTTTTTT.

Concerning this clonotype: A read error is possible here, since a much larger clone lies one base away. The CDR3 DNA follows: TGTGCCAGCACTCGACTCGTGGGGGGCAAGAACACTGAAGCTTGCTTT. It specifies CASTRLVGGKNTEACF. V gene TRBV28 combines with J gene TRBJ1-1, with D possibly being TRBD1 (6 bases). The CDR3 is made up of 16 amino acids. Germline loops: CDR1 MDHEN, CDR2 SYDVKM. The complete variable domain, with remaining parts taken from reference TRBV28 and TRBJ1-1, reads DVKVTQSSRYLVKRTGEKVFLECVQDMDHENMFWYRQDPGLGLRLIYFSYDVKMKEKGDIPEGYSVSREKKERFSLILESASTNQTSMYLCASTRLVGGKNTEACFGQGTRLTVV.

The table lists this clonotype with many counts. As DNA, the CDR3 is TGTGCCAGCAGTAGCCAACCGGGACAGGGTCGAGCCGGCTACACCTTC. Amino acids: CASSSQPGQGRAGYTF. The chain is built from TRBV6-5 and TRBJ1-2, with 9 bases matching TRBD1. This CDR3 region has 16 residues. Germline V gives CDR1 MNHEY, CDR2 SVGAGI. The junction had 15 bases not matched to a gene; V was cut back by 5 bases and J by 8 bases.

The gene calls are TRBV3-1 and TRBJ1-2; D possibly corresponds to TRBD1 (6 bases). From germline, CDR1 is LGHDT and CDR2 YNNKEL (reference sequence). The CDR3 has 15 residues. Trimming removed 2 bases from V and 7 bases from J, with 17 bases in between. CDR3 sequence (DNA): TGTGCCAGCAGCCAAAAGACAGGTTTAGTCTCTGGCTACACCTTC. Translated, it gives CASSQKTGLVSGYTF.

With regard to this clonotype: This may be a read error, as it is one base from a much larger clone. This chain joins TRBV5-1 and TRBJ1-1; weak D call: TRBD1 (6 bases). Germline-derived CDR1 and CDR2 are SGHRS and YFSETQ. The CDR3 runs 14 residues. Trimming stripped 6 bases from V and 4 bases from J, with 16 bases between. CDR3 sequence (DNA): TGCGCCAGCAAGGGGACAAGCTCCGTCACTGAAGCTTTCTTT. It codes for CASKGTSSVTEAFF.

This clonotype came up many times. The rearrangement uses TRBV12-3 or TRBV12-4 and TRBJ1-1; D uncertain. This CDR3 is built from 13 residues. Trimming cost V 4 bases and J 4 bases, with 10 bases left between them. In DNA, the CDR3 is TGTGCCAGCAGTTCCCCAATGGGCACTGAAGCTTTCTTT. Its protein product is CASSSPMGTEAFF.

At least ten counts were recorded for this clonotype. V is TRBV19 and J is TRBJ1-3, with 9 bases matching TRBD1. Germline V CDR1 and CDR2: LNHDA, SQIVND (reference sequence). The CDR3 has 14 amino acids. V was clipped by 6 bases and J by 3 bases; unmatched bases: 3. The CDR3 DNA reads as TGTGCCAGTAGCGGACAGGGGTTTGGAAACACCATATATTTT. Translation: CASSGQGFGNTIYF.

This clonotype was recorded at least ten times. The chain recombines TRBV29-1 with TRBJ1-5; no clear D gene. Germline values: CDR1 SQVTM, CDR2 ANQGSEA. This CDR3 spans 12 amino acids. Trimming cost V 6 bases and J 4 bases, with 10 bases left between them. CDR3 protein: CSVSMSNQPQHF. As DNA, the CDR3 is TGCAGCGTCAGCATGTCGAATCAGCCCCAGCATTTT.

The chain employs TRBV20-1 and TRBJ1-1; perhaps TRBD1 as D (6 bases). CDR1 and CDR2 from the germline V gene are DFQATT and SNEGSKA (reference sequence). The CDR3 totals 14 residues. The V gene lost 6 bases and the J gene lost 14 bases, with 28 bases spanning the gap. The CDR3: CSAPDLGGGRGGFF. CDR3 bases: TGCAGTGCCCCTGACCTAGGGGGGGGCAGGGGAGGGTTCTTT.

The chain links TRBV6-5 to TRBJ2-7, with 10 bases that match TRBD1. Germline V gene data show CDR1 as MNHEY and CDR2 as SVGAGI. V shed 0 bases and J 6 bases; nucleotides not matched to a gene: 5. The CDR3 sequence is 15 residues long. The CDR3 region has the DNA TGTGCCAGCAGTTACTCGGGGACAGGGGCGAGCGAGCAGTACTTC. It is translated as CASSYSGTGASEQYF.

Only a few counts were recorded for this clonotype. CDR3 in amino acids: CAISESGTGKETQYF. CDR3 sequence (DNA): TGTGCCATCAGTGAGTCCGGGACAGGGAAAGAGACCCAGTACTTC. V and J are TRBV10-3 and TRBJ2-5; 9 bases line up with TRBD1. Trimming took 0 bases from V and 3 from J; bases not matched to a gene: 2. Germline CDR1 is ENHRY and CDR2 is SYGVKD. The CDR3 is made up of 15 amino acids.

The V call is TRBV12-3 or TRBV12-4, the J call TRBJ1-5; D is undetermined. V gave up 5 bases and J gave up 9 bases, with 11 bases separating them. The CDR3 runs 12 residues. The DNA of the CDR3 is TGTGCCAGCAGTGACGAACTTGCGCCCCAGCATTTT. Translating it yields CASSDELAPQHF.

This clonotype came up many times. The chain employs TRBV19 and TRBJ1-2; 10 nucleotides agree with TRBD1. The CDR3 sequence is 15 residues long. Germline lookup yields CDR1 LNHDA and CDR2 SQIVND (reference sequence). Unmatched junction bases numbered 7, after V lost 6 bases and J lost 3 bases. CDR3 coding DNA: TGTGCCAGTAGGCGGGACAGGGGTTATGACTATGGCTACACCTTC. Encoded protein: CASRRDRGYDYGYTF.

This rearrangement joins TRBV6-1 to TRBJ2-7, with 7 bases aligning to TRBD1. In germline, CDR1 is MNHNS, CDR2 SASEGT. The CDR3 covers 16 residues. Germline trimming cut 5 bases from V and 6 bases from J; bases unmatched to any gene: 16. The CDR3 is CASSPPRGTDLREQYF. CDR3 in DNA: TGTGCCAGCAGTCCCCCGAGAGGGACAGACCTCCGCGAGCAGTACTTC.

This clonotype was picked up many times. The chain joins TRBV6-1 to TRBJ2-2; 8 nucleotides align to TRBD2. This CDR3 region has 15 residues. The V and J ends lost 4 bases and 1 base, in that order; junction bases with no gene match: 2. CDR1 and CDR2 (germline): MNHNS, SASEGT. As DNA, the CDR3 is TGTGCCAGCAGTGGACTAGCGATGAACACCGGGGAGCTGTTTTTT. Protein product: CASSGLAMNTGELFF.

This clonotype was recorded many times. The V gene is TRBV20-1, the J gene TRBJ1-2, with D possibly being TRBD1 (6 bases). The germline V gene encodes CDR1 DFQATT and CDR2 SNEGSKA (reference sequence). The CDR3 is 13 amino acids. Trimming stripped 0 bases from V and 7 bases from J, with 12 bases between. CDR3 nucleotides: TGCAGTGCTAGAGAAGGAACAGGGTCTGGCTACACCTTC. This codes for CSAREGTGSGYTF.

On this clonotype itself: One end of the junction fails to match germline, which may point to a read error. V usage is TRBV20-1 and J usage is TRBJ2-7; 7 bases fit TRBD2. Per the germline V gene, CDR1 is DFQATT and CDR2 is SNEGSKA (reference sequence). The CDR3 contains 14 residues. As DNA, the CDR3 is TGCAGTGCCCCTCGCCCCGTTGGGGGGGGTGAGCAGTGCTTC. Its protein is CSAPRPVGGGEQCF.

This clonotype was seen ten or more times. The chain carries TRBV20-1 and TRBJ2-5; unclear D gene. The CDR3 has 13 amino acids. Looked up from germline, CDR1 is DFQATT and CDR2 is SNEGSKA (reference sequence). Between the trimmed V and J ends, which lost 0 bases and 2 bases, there was a span of 7 bases. CDR3 amino acids: CSARDTVQETQYF. DNA of the CDR3: TGCAGTGCTAGAGATACCGTACAAGAGACCCAGTACTTC.

The chain recombines TRBV6-1 with TRBJ2-7; 10 bases map to TRBD1. Germline values: CDR1 MNHNS, CDR2 SASEGT. The CDR3 spans 14 residues. J was trimmed by 7 bases and V by 7 bases; bases with no gene match: 10. CDR3 region: CASKRQGAWEEQYF. CDR3 coding DNA: TGTGCCAGCAAGAGACAGGGGGCATGGGAAGAGCAGTACTTC.

This clonotype occurred many times. The chain employs TRBV7-9 and TRBJ1-1, with D unresolved. The CDR3 runs to 14 residues. Per germline, CDR1 SEHNR and CDR2 FQNEAQ (reference sequence). V gave up 2 bases and J gave up 4 bases, with 11 bases separating them. CDR3 amino acids: CASSLIGDRTEAFF. The CDR3 bases are TGTGCCAGCAGCTTAATCGGGGATCGCACTGAAGCTTTCTTT.

In this sample, this clonotype turned up many times. This chain uses TRBV12-3 or TRBV12-4 with TRBJ2-2; TRBD2 aligns across 12 bases. The trim removed 6 bases at V and 3 bases at J, leaving 5 bases unmatched. The CDR3 loop spans 16 amino acids. The CDR3 sequence: CASSLAGGPYTGELFF. The CDR3 coding sequence is TGTGCCAGCAGCCTAGCGGGGGGGCCGTACACCGGGGAGCTGTTTTTT.

This clonotype occurred many times. This sequence joins TRBV9 and TRBJ1-2; 7 nucleotides agree with TRBD1. The CDR3 loop spans 13 amino acids. Germline assignment: CDR1 SGDLS and CDR2 YYNGEE. Trimming cost V 0 bases and J 8 bases; bases outside gene matches: 4. This CDR3 reads CASSVGQGRGYTF. The CDR3 coding sequence is TGTGCCAGCAGCGTAGGACAGGGAAGAGGCTACACCTTC.

This clonotype was seen ten or more times. The genes are TRBV12-3 or TRBV12-4 and TRBJ1-2; 10 positions agree with TRBD1. V trimming: 4 bases; J trimming: 6 bases; junction bases outside the gene matches: 5. This CDR3 comprises 14 residues. This CDR3 is CASSSETGGDGYTF. CDR3 nucleotide sequence: TGTGCCAGCAGTTCCGAGACAGGGGGCGATGGCTACACCTTC.

There are many counts of this clonotype. The genes are TRBV30 and TRBJ1-2; 10 nucleotides match TRBD1. The CDR3 contains 12 residues. From germline, CDR1 is GTSNPN and CDR2 SVGIG (reference sequence). Trimming at V came to 4 bases and at J to 7 bases, leaving 3 bases not matched to a gene. For the CDR3, the DNA is TGTGCCTGGATTTGGACAGGGGGTGGCTACACCTTC. It specifies CAWIWTGGGYTF.

In this sample, this clonotype turned up a few times. The chain combines TRBV4-2 with TRBJ2-7; D is possibly TRBD1 (6 bases). This CDR3 contains 16 residues. In germline, CDR1 is LGHNA, CDR2 YNFKEQ. V gave up 0 bases and J gave up 1 base, with 13 bases separating them. The CDR3, as DNA: TGTGCCAGCAGCCAAGAGTCCGGGACACCTTCCTACGAGCAGTACTTC. Its translation is CASSQESGTPSYEQYF.

The V gene is TRBV27, the J gene TRBJ1-1; TRBD1 is a possible D gene (5 bases). CDR3 length: 14 residues. V lost 8 bases, J lost 1 base, and 14 bases lay in between. Looked up from germline, CDR1 is MNHEY and CDR2 is SMNVEV (reference sequence). The CDR3, as DNA: TGTGCCAGCGGATCCGGGGGGTCGAACACTGAAGCTTTCTTT. Protein product: CASGSGGSNTEAFF.

In its sample, this clonotype was seen a few times. An end of the junction does not agree with germline; a read error may underlie this. The chain is built from TRBV2 and TRBJ2-4; the match to TRBD2 covers 9 bases. This CDR3 is 17 amino acids long. Germline loops: CDR1 SNHLY, CDR2 FYNNEI. CDR3 sequence (DNA): TGTGCCACCTCGACTAGCGGCTCCCAACTAGCCAAAAACATTAAGTACTTC. Its translation: CATSTSGSQLAKNIKYF.

This clonotype showed up many times. The chain employs TRBV24-1 and TRBJ2-7; D unresolved. Looked up from germline, CDR1 is KGHDR and CDR2 is SFDVKD. The V and J ends lost 3 bases and 0 bases respectively, with 5 bases between them. The CDR3 covers 13 residues. CDR3 nucleotides: TGTGCCACCAGTGATACCAACTCCTACGAGCAGTACTTC. Translated, it gives CATSDTNSYEQYF.

Worth noting for this clonotype: A clone one base away is much larger, so this may be a read error. The V gene is TRBV12-3 or TRBV12-4, the J gene TRBJ1-1; no definite D call. The CDR3 contains 12 residues. The CDR3 region has the DNA TGTGCCAGCAGTTTAATGGAAACTGGAGCTTTCTTT. This gives the protein CASSLMETGAFF.